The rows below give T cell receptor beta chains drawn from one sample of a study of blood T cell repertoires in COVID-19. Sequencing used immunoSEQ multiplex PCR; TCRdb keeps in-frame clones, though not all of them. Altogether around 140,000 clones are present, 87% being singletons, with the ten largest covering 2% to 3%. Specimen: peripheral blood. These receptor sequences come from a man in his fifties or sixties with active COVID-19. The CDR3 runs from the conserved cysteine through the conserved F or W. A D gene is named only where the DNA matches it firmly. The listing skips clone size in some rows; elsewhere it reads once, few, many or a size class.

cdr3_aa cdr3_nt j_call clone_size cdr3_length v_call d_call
CASSPPLRGGNTIYF TGTGCCAGCTCACCACCGCTCAGGGGCGGAAACACCATATATTTT TRBJ1-3 . 15 TRBV18 .
CASCLTKGGHNEQFF TGTGCCAGCTGTCTTACCAAGGGCGGGCACAATGAGCAGTTCTTC TRBJ2-1 . 15 TRBV7-9 .
CASSLGDSTYNEQFF TGCGCCAGCAGCTTGGGAGATAGCACCTACAATGAGCAGTTCTTC TRBJ2-1 . 15 TRBV5-1 .
CASSPGQRGYTF TGTGCCAGCTCACCGGGACAACGAGGCTACACCTTC TRBJ1-2 . 12 TRBV7-9 .
CASSYPRTGDGNTIYF TGTGCCAGCAGTTACCCCCGCACAGGGGATGGAAACACCATATATTTT TRBJ1-3 . 16 TRBV6-6 TRBD1
CASSLGQGAPLDGYTF TGTGCCAGCAGCTTAGGACAGGGGGCGCCGCTTGATGGCTACACCTTC TRBJ1-2 . 16 TRBV7-3 TRBD1
CASSQEGRETQYF TGTGCCAGCAGCCAAGAAGGGAGAGAGACCCAGTACTTC TRBJ2-5 . 13 TRBV3-1/TRBV3-2 .
CASSLEGTVDGYTF TGCGCCAGCAGCTTGGAGGGGACAGTGGACGGCTACACCTTC TRBJ1-2 once 14 TRBV5-1 TRBD1
CASSLRRAGELFF TGTGCCAGCAGCTTAAGGCGGGCCGGGGAGCTGTTTTTT TRBJ2-2 . 13 TRBV7-8 .
CASSPTGTSGTYNEQFF TGTGCCAGCTCACCTACCGGGACTAGCGGAACCTACAATGAGCAGTTCTTC TRBJ2-1 once 17 TRBV18 TRBD2
CATSDPSDRGRTYEQYF TGTGCCACCAGTGATCCCTCCGACAGGGGGCGCACCTACGAGCAGTACTTC TRBJ2-7 . 17 TRBV24-1 TRBD1